This T cell receptor beta chain was retrieved from a study of T-cell reconstitution after alpha-beta-depleted transplantation in children. Study outcomes and limitations: Day-60 TCRbeta diversity that was high in some patients was derived from surviving recipient T cells and thymic progenitors. Roughly two months post-transplant, alpha-beta T cells reportedly originated from several hundred graft clones that had expanded. Most T-cell counts and diversity one year after the transplant came from T cells that were newly produced.

V gave up 5 bases and J gave up 6 bases; unmatched junction bases: 11. This CDR3 has 16 amino acids. Preparation of the TCRbeta library used unique molecular identifiers. TCRdb called the PCR reads again in MiXCR, with one record for every CDR3 protein. The sample lists hundreds of thousands of distinct CDR3 sequences, 15% to 20% occurring once. In regard to this clonotype: The antigen remains unidentified.

The J gene is TRBJ2-1, the V gene TRBV12-3 or TRBV12-4, with TRBD2 matching 9 bases. Material: PBMCs, mostly from graft donor cells, obtained 360 days after TCRalphabeta/CD19-depleted stem cell transplant. This receptor was identified in a male patient aged 2-15 years who had a stem cell transplant for acute lymphoblastic leukemia, so the T cells may come from the graft donor. CDR3 DNA sequence: TGTGCCAGCAGTGCTATCCAGCGGGAGGCCATCAATGAGCAGTTCTTC. It yields the protein CASSAIQREAINEQFF.